The 9 T cell receptor beta chains listed next were all sequenced from one sample in a study of cytomegalovirus exposure and HLA in healthy donors. This PCR relied on a set of 60 Vbeta primers and 13 Jbeta primers. Only in-frame clones appear in the TCRdb table, and some are missing; sequencing was by immunoSEQ multiplex PCR. The table lists 150,000 or so clones, 82% of them singletons. Material: PBMCs. The receptor set was obtained from a male donor in good health and CMV-seronegative.

The V call is TRBV14, the J call TRBJ1-1, with 7 bases identical to TRBD1. CDR3 length: 15 residues. In germline, CDR1 is SGHDN, CDR2 FVKESK. The V gene end was trimmed by 4 bases and the J gene end by 1 base; junction bases not matched to a gene: 6. CDR3 protein: CASSLRQGKNTEAFF. The CDR3 nucleotides are TGTGCCAGCAGCCTCCGACAGGGAAAGAACACTGAAGCTTTCTTT.

The chain is built from TRBV7-8 and TRBJ2-3; D is unresolved. The CDR3 is 16 residues long. Trimming shortened V by 5 bases and J by 0 bases, and 15 bases separated the two germline ends. Germline assignment: CDR1 SGHVS and CDR2 FQNEAQ. The CDR3 coding sequence is TGTGCCAGCAGCCCCAGGTCAGGTGCTAGCACAGATACGCAGTATTTT. It yields the protein CASSPRSGASTDTQYF.

The chain employs TRBV9 and TRBJ2-7; the D gene is possibly TRBD1 (5 bases). Deletions cut 3 bases from V and 2 bases from J, with 12 bases between. The CDR3 length is 14 residues. Germline V gene sequence: CDR1 SGDLS, CDR2 YYNGEE. Here the CDR3 reads CASSGQDTTYEQYF. The CDR3 DNA reads TGTGCCAGCAGCGGGCAGGACACAACCTACGAGCAGTACTTC. The whole variable domain, filled in from reference TRBV9 and TRBJ2-7, reads DSGVTQTPKHLITATGQRVTLRCSPRSGDLSVYWYQQSLDQGLQFLIQYYNGEERAKGNILERFSAQQFPDLHSELNLSSLELGDSALYFCASSGQDTTYEQYFGPGTRLTVT.

The DNA for the CDR3 is TGTGCCAGCTCACCGGGGATGCGGGGAAAACAAGAGACCCAGTACTTC. It specifies CASSPGMRGKQETQYF. The chain joins TRBV18 to TRBJ2-5; D might be TRBD2 (6 bases). The V end was cut by 3 bases, the J end by 2 bases, with 16 bases between. In germline, CDR1 is KGHSH, CDR2 LQKENI. The CDR3 contains 16 residues.

This clone was seen only a few times. The chain recombines TRBV19 with TRBJ2-1, with D perhaps TRBD1 (5 bases). Trimming shortened V by 5 bases and J by 7 bases, and 12 bases separated the two germline ends. Germline CDR1 reads LNHDA; CDR2 reads SQIVND (reference sequence). The CDR3 runs 13 residues. The CDR3 protein is CASSEGVGNEQFF. The CDR3 DNA follows: TGTGCCAGTAGTGAAGGGGTTGGTAATGAGCAGTTCTTC.

Here the CDR3 reads CASSLGVGTSGVYEQYF. The CDR3 DNA is TGTGCCAGCAGCTTAGGAGTCGGGACTAGCGGAGTTTACGAGCAGTACTTC. The chain employs TRBV7-9 and TRBJ2-7; 11 bases are shared with TRBD2. Germline assignment: CDR1 SEHNR and CDR2 FQNEAQ (reference sequence). This CDR3 has 17 amino acids. Germline trimming cut 1 base from V and 4 bases from J; bases unmatched to any gene: 9.

This chain links TRBV11-2 with TRBJ2-1; no clear D gene. CDR1 SGHAT and CDR2 FQNNGV come from the germline V gene. The CDR3 is 14 amino acids. V gave up 4 bases and J gave up 3 bases, with 10 bases separating them. CDR3 region: CASSSPSVYNEQFF. The CDR3 region has the DNA TGTGCCAGCAGCTCCCCCTCGGTCTACAATGAGCAGTTCTTC.

Comment on this clone: Germline and junction disagree at one end, which may indicate a read error. The V call is TRBV4-2, the J call TRBJ2-3, with 10 nucleotides matching TRBD2. The CDR3 has 13 amino acids. CDR1 is LGHNA, CDR2 YNFKEQ, per germline. The CDR3 DNA is TGTGCCACCAGCGGGGGGGGCGGAGATACGCAGTATTTT. It yields the protein CATSGGGGDTQYF.

The J gene is TRBJ2-1, the V gene TRBV9, with D perhaps matching TRBD1 (7 bases). The V end lost 4 bases, the J end lost 1 base, and 18 bases lay between the germline ends. The germline gives CDR1 SGDLS, CDR2 YYNGEE. This CDR3 is 17 amino acids long. The CDR3 protein is CASSPTPTGRSYNEQFF. The CDR3 DNA reads TGTGCCAGCAGCCCGACGCCGACAGGGAGGTCCTACAATGAGCAGTTCTTC.